The 27 T cell receptor beta chains reported below all come from one sample, sequenced in a study of T cells after yellow fever vaccination. TCRdb used MiXCR to reprocess the 5' RACE reads, holding one entry per CDR3 protein. The table lists 300,000 to 400,000 distinct CDR3 sequences, 8.5% to 10% of them singletons. The starting material was PBMCs, obtained on the day of the first yellow fever vaccination. The source is a man between 18 and 35 years old who received the YFV17D yellow fever vaccine.

The rearrangement joins TRBV12-3 or TRBV12-4 to TRBJ2-3; the match to TRBD2 covers 15 bases. V was pared by 5 bases and J by 5 bases, with 2 bases of the junction left unmatched. CDR3 length: 15 residues. The CDR3 region is CASSPGLAGGDTQYF. As DNA, the CDR3 is TGTGCCAGCAGTCCGGGACTAGCGGGGGGAGATACGCAGTATTTT.

This clonotype was found a few times. The rearrangement links TRBV12-3 or TRBV12-4 to TRBJ1-3; D not certain. V was cut by 5 bases and J by 0 bases, with 14 bases left in between. The CDR3 runs 16 residues. The CDR3 loop is CASSLRRMSSGNTIYF. The CDR3 coding sequence is TGTGCCAGCAGTCTGAGAAGGATGAGCTCTGGAAACACCATATATTTT.

In this sample, this clonotype turned up a few times. The chain recombines TRBV27 with TRBJ2-1; D may match TRBD1 or TRBD2 (5 bases each). In germline, CDR1 is MNHEY, CDR2 SMNVEV (reference sequence). V was clipped by 6 bases and J by 2 bases, with 14 bases between them. CDR3 length: 15 amino acids. CDR3 region: CASRPEGYTYNEQFF. The DNA for the CDR3 is TGTGCCAGCAGACCCGAGGGGTATACCTACAATGAGCAGTTCTTC.

The chain employs TRBV27 and TRBJ2-7, with D unclear. Deletions cut 5 bases from V and 4 bases from J, with 15 bases between. Germline-derived CDR1 and CDR2 are MNHEY and SMNVEV (reference sequence). CDR3 length: 14 amino acids. Written as DNA, the CDR3 is TGTGCCAGCAGTCTTCGGCGAGTTGGGTACGAGCAGTACTTC. Amino acid sequence: CASSLRRVGYEQYF.

This clonotype was detected only a few times. The J gene is TRBJ1-1, the V gene TRBV7-2, with D possibly matching TRBD1 (5 bases). Per the germline V gene, CDR1 is SGHTA and CDR2 is FQGNSA. The CDR3 extends over 12 amino acids. With 6 bases removed from V and 11 bases from J, the gap between germline ends came to 16 bases. In nucleotides, the CDR3 is TGTGCCAGCAGTGGGGGGTACGGGGTCGCTTTCTTT. It is translated as CASSGGYGVAFF.

The V call is TRBV7-2, the J call TRBJ2-5; either TRBD1 or TRBD2 may fit D (5 bases each). V lost 11 bases, J lost 1 base, and 14 bases lay in between. This CDR3 is 13 amino acids long. CDR1 is SGHTA and CDR2 is FQGNSA in the germline V gene. CDR3: CAGRGPSQETQYF. DNA for the CDR3: TGTGCCGGTAGGGGACCATCCCAAGAGACCCAGTACTTC.

The sample holds a few counts of this clonotype. The rearrangement joins TRBV27 to TRBJ1-4; TRBD1 matches at 9 bases. This CDR3 contains 15 residues. CDR1 and CDR2 from the germline V gene are MNHEY and SMNVEV (reference sequence). Trimming took 6 bases from V and 10 from J; bases not matched to a gene: 12. The CDR3 DNA is TGTGCCAGCAGATCGCCGACAGGGGGGGGCGGAAAACTGTTTTTT. Its translation is CASRSPTGGGGKLFF.

This clonotype was counted only a few times. The V call is TRBV28, the J call TRBJ2-7; D call uncertain. Germline V CDR1 and CDR2: MDHEN, SYDVKM. The CDR3 runs 12 residues. V was clipped by 6 bases and J by 3 bases, with 9 bases between them. DNA for the CDR3: TGTGCCAGCAGGGGATGGAACTACGAGCAGTACGTC. It yields the protein CASRGWNYEQYV.

This clonotype has at least ten counts. The rearrangement joins TRBV11-2 to TRBJ2-1; TRBD2 aligns across 11 bases. Germline trimming cut 5 bases from V and 1 base from J; bases unmatched to any gene: 7. The CDR3 consists of 17 residues. Germline values: CDR1 SGHAT, CDR2 FQNNGV. The CDR3 is CASSPNPSGGSYNEQFF. DNA for the CDR3: TGTGCCAGCAGCCCAAACCCTAGCGGGGGGTCCTACAATGAGCAGTTCTTC.

The CDR3 sequence is CASSPGGRSGRLLGDEQFF. For the CDR3, the DNA is TGTGCCAGCAGCCCAGGGGGGCGGTCGGGGCGGTTACTTGGGGATGAGCAGTTCTTC. The V call is TRBV11-2, the J call TRBJ2-1, with a weak D call TRBD1 (7 bases). Germline V gives CDR1 SGHAT, CDR2 FQNNGV. The length of the CDR3 is 19 residues. Trimming removed 5 bases from V and 8 bases from J, with 31 bases in between.

In this sample, this clonotype turned up a few times. CDR3 residues: CSARDPIRDGYTF. CDR3 nucleotides: TGCAGTGCTAGGGACCCCATAAGGGATGGCTACACCTTC. V gene TRBV20-1 combines with J gene TRBJ1-2; D ambiguous. The CDR3 consists of 13 residues. V was pared by 3 bases and J by 6 bases, with 14 bases between. The V gene's germline CDR1 is DFQATT and CDR2 SNEGSKA (reference sequence).

V usage is TRBV27 and J usage is TRBJ2-6, with a weak D call TRBD1 (6 bases). V lost 5 bases, J lost 2 bases, and 10 bases lay in between. The CDR3 runs 15 residues. The germline V gene encodes CDR1 MNHEY and CDR2 SMNVEV (reference sequence). The CDR3 region has the DNA TGTGCCAGCAGTGTACAGGGACCTGGGGCCAACGTCCTGACTTTC. Protein: CASSVQGPGANVLTF.

The genes are TRBV19 and TRBJ1-4, with D possibly being TRBD1 (6 bases). This CDR3 is 16 amino acids long. The V gene's germline CDR1 is LNHDA and CDR2 SQIVND (reference sequence). Trimming shortened V by 5 bases and J by 4 bases, and 17 bases separated the two germline ends. CDR3 sequence (DNA): TGTGCCAGTAGTTTGAGACCGGGACAAATTAATGAAAAACTGTTTTTT. Its translation: CASSLRPGQINEKLFF.

This clonotype was counted only a few times. The chain is built from TRBV18 and TRBJ2-7; no firm D call. CDR3 length: 10 amino acids. The germline V and J ends were trimmed by 11 bases and 2 bases, with 7 bases remaining between them. Germline CDR1 reads KGHSH; CDR2 reads LQKENI. CDR3 in DNA: TGTGCCCGCGTTCCCTACGAGCAGTACTTC. Protein product: CARVPYEQYF.

This clonotype was detected only a few times. The chain employs TRBV12-3 or TRBV12-4 and TRBJ2-1; no reliable D call. Between the trimmed V and J ends, which lost 3 bases and 10 bases, there was a span of 13 bases. The CDR3 length is 13 residues. This chain's CDR3 is CASSFARPAEQFF. CDR3 DNA sequence: TGTGCCAGCAGTTTCGCCCGGCCGGCGGAGCAGTTCTTC.

This clonotype was seen ten or more times. The chain recombines TRBV5-6 with TRBJ2-1; 7 positions match TRBD2. J lost 7 bases, V lost 4 bases, and 11 bases had no gene match. The CDR3 is made up of 15 amino acids. Germline V gene lookup returns CDR1 SGHDT and CDR2 YYEEEE. DNA of the CDR3: TGTGCCAGCAGCCCACGTAGCGGGCGGGGTAATGAGCAGTTCTTC. Translation: CASSPRSGRGNEQFF.

A few counts support this clonotype. The chain uses TRBV20-1 and TRBJ1-3; D uncertain. CDR1 DFQATT and CDR2 SNEGSKA come from the germline V gene (reference sequence). This CDR3 region has 13 residues. The V gene lost 6 bases and the J gene lost 0 bases, with 9 bases spanning the gap. This chain's CDR3 is CSAGRDSGNTIYF. CDR3 in DNA: TGCAGTGCCGGGAGGGACTCTGGAAACACCATATATTTT.

This clonotype was counted a few times. The genes are TRBV3-1 and TRBJ2-5; 7 nucleotides line up with TRBD1. The germline V gene has CDR1 LGHDT and CDR2 YNNKEL (reference sequence). CDR3 length: 15 residues. V lost 4 bases, J lost 1 base, and 6 bases stayed unmatched. As DNA, the CDR3 is TGTGCCAGCAGCCTTCTCGGGACAGCCCAAGAGACCCAGTACTTC. This translates into CASSLLGTAQETQYF.

The chain combines TRBV11-2 with TRBJ2-7; D is perhaps TRBD2 (5 bases). This CDR3 spans 12 amino acids. The ends were cut back, 2 bases at V and 7 bases at J, with 9 bases in the middle. CDR1 SGHAT and CDR2 FQNNGV come from the germline V gene. CDR3 sequence reads: CASSLPGREQYV. The CDR3 DNA sequence: TGTGCCAGCAGCTTACCGGGGAGAGAGCAGTACGTC.

The CDR3 here is CASSVSGTGYRSPLHF. CDR3 nucleotides: TGTGCCAGCAGCGTATCCGGGACAGGGTACCGCTCACCCCTCCACTTT. V usage is TRBV3-1 and J usage is TRBJ1-6; 9 bases fit TRBD1. There are 16 residues in the CDR3. Looked up from germline, CDR1 is LGHDT and CDR2 is YNNKEL (reference sequence). V lost 5 bases and J lost 10; bases outside the gene matches: 12. The full variable domain, its missing parts supplied by reference TRBV3-1 and TRBJ1-6, is DTAVSQTPKYLVTQMGNDKSIKCEQNLGHDTMYWYKQDSKKFLKIMFSYNNKELIINETVPNRFSPKSPDKAHLNLHINSLELGDSAVYFCASSVSGTGYRSPLHFGNGTRLTVT.

This rearrangement joins TRBV13 to TRBJ2-1, with a weak D call TRBD1 (6 bases). V was trimmed by 5 bases and J by 6 bases, leaving 14 bases between them. The CDR3 contains 14 residues. CDR1 PRHDT and CDR2 FYEKMQ come from the germline V gene (reference sequence). Here the CDR3 reads CASSIIRDTNEQFF. DNA of the CDR3: TGTGCCAGCAGCATAATCCGGGACACCAATGAGCAGTTCTTC.

This clonotype appeared many times. The CDR3 reads CASSLTVPRGNEQFF. CDR3 nucleotides: TGCGCCAGCAGCTTGACAGTTCCCCGGGGGAATGAGCAGTTCTTC. This chain uses TRBV5-1 with TRBJ2-1; tentatively, D is TRBD2 (6 bases). V lost 1 base to trimming and J lost 7 bases, with 15 bases between them. Germline CDR1 SGHRS, CDR2 YFSETQ. This CDR3 has 15 amino acids.

The genes are TRBV12-3 or TRBV12-4 and TRBJ1-5; D call uncertain. V was pared by 6 bases and J by 0 bases, with 9 bases between. CDR3 length: 14 residues. The CDR3 sequence is CASSSWVSNQPQHF. CDR3 bases: TGTGCCAGCAGCTCGTGGGTTAGCAATCAGCCCCAGCATTTT.

This clonotype appeared a few times. The chain couples TRBV20-1 to TRBJ2-2; maybe TRBD2 (5 bases). Trimming removed 2 bases at V and 1 base at J, with 5 bases between. Germline assignment: CDR1 DFQATT and CDR2 SNEGSKA (reference sequence). This CDR3 spans 13 amino acids. The CDR3 DNA reads TGCAGTGCTAGACGGGAGAACACCGGGGAGCTGTTTTTT. It yields the protein CSARRENTGELFF.

The genes are TRBV20-1 and TRBJ2-5; maybe TRBD1 (5 bases). V lost 3 bases and J lost 1, with 9 bases in between. Germline CDR1 DFQATT, CDR2 SNEGSKA (reference sequence). This CDR3 is 13 amino acids long. Written as DNA, the CDR3 is TGCAGTGCTAGTCTTGGGGCCCAAGAGACCCAGTACTTC. Protein: CSASLGAQETQYF.

The CDR3 coding sequence is TGTGCCACCCGCAGGGACACTGAAGCTTTCTTT. This gives the protein CATRRDTEAFF. The genes are TRBV24-1 and TRBJ1-1; D perhaps matches TRBD1 (5 bases). Trimming left V 9 bases short and J 3 bases short, with 7 bases between. The CDR3 extends over 11 amino acids. CDR1 and CDR2 (germline): KGHDR, SFDVKD.

This clonotype was detected a few times. The rearrangement links TRBV5-5 to TRBJ2-7; D might be TRBD2 (6 bases). Trimming stripped 4 bases from V and 2 bases from J, with 10 bases between. The CDR3 spans 13 residues. The germline V gene has CDR1 SGHKS and CDR2 YYEKEE (reference sequence). The CDR3 spells CASSPERAYEQYF. CDR3 DNA sequence: TGTGCCAGCAGCCCCGAGCGGGCCTACGAGCAGTACTTC.